This T cell receptor (beta chain) appears in the sequencing data of a study of T cells in Graves' hyperthyroidism and ophthalmopathy. Regarding the study as a whole: The majority of expanded thyroid clonotypes above 0.001 also appeared in blood.

CDR1 and CDR2 (germline): SGHAT, FQNNGV. The CDR3 consists of 15 residues. Trimming took off 1 base at V and 0 bases at J, with 7 bases between the two ends. This clonotype has at least ten counts. No antigen is known for it. RNA transcripts were the template for amplifying TCR beta CDR3 regions. A set of HTBI primers served as the primers for a first-round RT-PCR of the TCR CDR3. TCRdb analysed the multiplex PCR reads with MiXCR anew, one entry per CDR3 protein. The profile shows roughly 840,000 distinct CDR3 sequences, more than 30% of them singletons. Calling Graves' hyperthyroidism stable meant ophthalmopathy did not progress within 18 months. Exclusion of a patient resulted from uncontrolled infection, other autoimmune disease, pregnancy or lactation.

This sequence joins TRBV11-2 and TRBJ1-3; D is undetermined. What was sequenced was blood. This clonotype originated in a man aged 18 to 30 with Graves' hyperthyroidism. CDR3 region: CASSLGALSGNTIYF. CDR3 nucleotide sequence: TGTGCCAGCAGCTTAGGTGCCCTCTCTGGAAACACCATATATTTT.